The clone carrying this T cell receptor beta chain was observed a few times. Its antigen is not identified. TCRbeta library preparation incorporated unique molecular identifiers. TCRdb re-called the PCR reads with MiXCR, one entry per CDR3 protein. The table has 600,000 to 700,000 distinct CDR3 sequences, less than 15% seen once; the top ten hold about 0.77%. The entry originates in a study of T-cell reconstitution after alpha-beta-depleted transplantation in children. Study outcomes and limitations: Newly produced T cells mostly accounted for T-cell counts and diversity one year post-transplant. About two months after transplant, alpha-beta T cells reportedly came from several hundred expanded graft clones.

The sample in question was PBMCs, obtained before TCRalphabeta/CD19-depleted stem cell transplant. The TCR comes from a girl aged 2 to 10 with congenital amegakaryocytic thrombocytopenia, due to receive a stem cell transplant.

CDR3 loop: CASSPSFVGRTRDEQYF. DNA for the CDR3: TGTGCCAGCAGTCCCTCTTTCGTCGGTAGGACCAGAGACGAGCAGTACTTC. The chain links TRBV6-1 to TRBJ2-7; D remains unclear. V shed 5 bases and J shed 5 bases, with 25 bases lying between them. CDR3 size: 17 residues. Germline CDR1 MNHNS, CDR2 SASEGT.